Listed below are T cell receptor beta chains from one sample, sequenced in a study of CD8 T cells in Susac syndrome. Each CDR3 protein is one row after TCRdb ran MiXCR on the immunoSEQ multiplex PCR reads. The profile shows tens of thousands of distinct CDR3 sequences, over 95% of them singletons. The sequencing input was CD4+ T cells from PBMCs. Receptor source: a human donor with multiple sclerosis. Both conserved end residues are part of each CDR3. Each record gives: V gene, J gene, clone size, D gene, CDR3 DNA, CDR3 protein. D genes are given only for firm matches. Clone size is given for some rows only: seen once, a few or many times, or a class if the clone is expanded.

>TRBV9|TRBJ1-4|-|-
TGTGCCAGCAGCGTCAGGGAGTCTACTGAAAAACTGTTTTTT
CASSVRESTEKLFF
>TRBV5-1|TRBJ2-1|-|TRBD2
TGCGCCACCCGGTCGTCGACTAGCGTCTACAATGAGCAGTTCTTC
CATRSSTSVYNEQFF
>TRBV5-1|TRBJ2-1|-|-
TGCGCCAGCAGCTTGGACTCAACTAGGGCTGGAAATGAGCAGTTCTTC
CASSLDSTRAGNEQFF
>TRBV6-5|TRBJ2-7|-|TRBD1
TGTGCCAGCAGTTGGGACAGGGAGTACGAGCAGTACTTC
CASSWDREYEQYF
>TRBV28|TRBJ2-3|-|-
TGTGCCTGTTCGGGACTCCGAGCCCCAGATACGCAGTATTTT
CACSGLRAPDTQYF
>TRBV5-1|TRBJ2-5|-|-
TGCGCCAGCAGCTTGGAGGGGCGCAGGGACCAAGAGACCCAGTACTTC
CASSLEGRRDQETQYF
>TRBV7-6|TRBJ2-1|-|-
TGTGCCAGCAGCTTAATCGTTGAGAGCGGATACAATGAGCAGTTCTTC
CASSLIVESGYNEQFF
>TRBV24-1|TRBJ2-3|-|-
TGTGCCACCAGTGCCTGGAGGGGTAGGGGAGATACGCAGTATTTT
CATSAWRGRGDTQYF
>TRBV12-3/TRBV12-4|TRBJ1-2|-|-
TGTGCCAGCAGTTTGGGGCGCGGCTACACCTTC
CASSLGRGYTF
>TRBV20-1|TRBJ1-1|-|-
TGCAGTGCTAGTAGGACGGGACCTAAAGCTTTCTTT
CSASRTGPKAFF
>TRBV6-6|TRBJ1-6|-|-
TGTGCCAGCAGTGAGTCGCGTACGGGTTCACCCCTCCACTTT
CASSESRTGSPLHF
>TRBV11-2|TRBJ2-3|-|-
TGTGCCAGCGGCTTCCGGGGGACAAGCACAGATACGCAGTATTTT
CASGFRGTSTDTQYF
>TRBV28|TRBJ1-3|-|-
TGTGCCAGCAGCCCCCCCTTGGCTGGAAACACCATATATTTT
CASSPPLAGNTIYF
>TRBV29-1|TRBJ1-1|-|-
TGCAGCGTTGGTGGGGTCAACACTGAAGCTTTCTTT
CSVGGVNTEAFF
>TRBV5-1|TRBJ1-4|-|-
TGCGCCAGCAGCGATACACTCCGGACAGCTACTCGTAATGAAAAACTGTTTTTT
CASSDTLRTATRNEKLFF
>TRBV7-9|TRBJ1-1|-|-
TGTGCCAGCAGGGGGGGTATGACCGGCTTGAACACTGAAGCTTTCTTT
CASRGGMTGLNTEAFF
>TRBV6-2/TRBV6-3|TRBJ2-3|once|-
TGTGCCAGCAGCCTCCAACTGGCAGATACGCAGTATTTT
CASSLQLADTQYF